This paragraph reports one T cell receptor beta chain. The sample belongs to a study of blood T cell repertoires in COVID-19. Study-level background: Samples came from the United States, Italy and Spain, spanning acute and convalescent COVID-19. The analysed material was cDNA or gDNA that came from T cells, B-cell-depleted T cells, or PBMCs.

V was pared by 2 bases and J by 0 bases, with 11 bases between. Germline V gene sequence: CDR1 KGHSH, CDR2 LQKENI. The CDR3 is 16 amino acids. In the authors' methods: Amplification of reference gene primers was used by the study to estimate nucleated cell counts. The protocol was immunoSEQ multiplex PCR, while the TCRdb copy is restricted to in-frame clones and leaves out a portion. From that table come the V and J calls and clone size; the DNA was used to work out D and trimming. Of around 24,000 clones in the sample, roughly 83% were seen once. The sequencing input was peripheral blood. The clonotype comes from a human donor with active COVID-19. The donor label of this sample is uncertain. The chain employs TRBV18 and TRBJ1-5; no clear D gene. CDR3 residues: CASSPSSGNSNQPQHF. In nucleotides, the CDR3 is TGTGCCAGCTCACCAAGTTCAGGCAATAGCAATCAGCCCCAGCATTTT.